This T cell receptor (beta chain) was recorded in a study of OX40 agonist ivuxolimab in advanced cancers. Study as a whole: A history of anti-PD-1, anti-PD-L1 or anti-CTLA-4 therapy was acceptable, and 40% to 45% had some.

Trimming stripped 3 bases from V and 3 bases from J, with 11 bases between. There are 14 residues in the CDR3. The germline gives CDR1 ENHRY, CDR2 SYGVKD. The table came from immunoSEQ multiplex PCR; TCRdb's copy has only in-frame clones and leaves some out. The sample gives just over 90,000 clones, 90% to 95% of which show up once; over 2.5% is in the top ten. This clone was detected only a few times. The clonotype originates from an adult with an advanced solid tumor such as melanoma, head and neck, liver or kidney cancer. The source material was CD4+ or CD8+ T cells sorted from blood, sampled in a trial of the OX40 agonist ivuxolimab. The chain combines TRBV10-3 with TRBJ1-2, with no clear D. CDR3 region: CAISDGFRDYGYTF. In nucleotides, the CDR3 is TGTGCCATCAGTGATGGGTTTCGGGACTATGGCTACACCTTC.